This T cell receptor beta chain came from a study of identical twins. The CDR3 contains 13 residues. V was clipped by 1 base and J by 5 bases, with 6 bases between them. Study-wide results and caveats: Weaker excess sharing between twins was seen in beta out-of-frame sequences.

Concerning this clonotype: Antigen: not known.

One entry per CDR3 protein, called by TCRdb with MiXCR from the 5' RACE reads. The repertoire holds roughly 720,000 distinct CDR3 sequences, with around a sixth as singletons. This sample also belongs to another study, concerning T cells expressing NK-cell markers.

The sequenced sample was PBMCs. This chain joins TRBV12-3 or TRBV12-4 and TRBJ1-5; D gene uncertain. The origin of this receptor is a woman under 30 in good health. CDR3 sequence (DNA): TGTGCCAGCAGTTTAGACACTTATCAGCCCCAGCATTTT. Protein: CASSLDTYQPQHF.